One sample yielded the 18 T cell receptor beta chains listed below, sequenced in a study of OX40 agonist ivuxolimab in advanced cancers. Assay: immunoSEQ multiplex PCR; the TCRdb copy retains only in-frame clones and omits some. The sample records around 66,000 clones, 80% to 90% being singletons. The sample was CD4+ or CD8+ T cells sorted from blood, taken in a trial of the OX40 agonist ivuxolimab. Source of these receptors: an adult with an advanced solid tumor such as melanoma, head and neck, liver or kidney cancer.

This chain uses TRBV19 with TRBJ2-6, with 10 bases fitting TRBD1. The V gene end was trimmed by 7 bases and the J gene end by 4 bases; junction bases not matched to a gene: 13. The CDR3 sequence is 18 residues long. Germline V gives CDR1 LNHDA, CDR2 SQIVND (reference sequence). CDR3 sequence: CASTYRRDRGSGANVLTF. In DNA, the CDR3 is TGTGCCAGTACCTATAGGCGGGACAGGGGATCCGGGGCCAACGTCCTGACTTTC.

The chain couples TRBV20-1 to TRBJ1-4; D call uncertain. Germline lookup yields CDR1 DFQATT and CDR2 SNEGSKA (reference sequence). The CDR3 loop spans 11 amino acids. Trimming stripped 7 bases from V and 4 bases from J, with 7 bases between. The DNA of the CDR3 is TGCAGTGATATGTTTAATGAAAAACTGTTTTTT. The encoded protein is CSDMFNEKLFF.

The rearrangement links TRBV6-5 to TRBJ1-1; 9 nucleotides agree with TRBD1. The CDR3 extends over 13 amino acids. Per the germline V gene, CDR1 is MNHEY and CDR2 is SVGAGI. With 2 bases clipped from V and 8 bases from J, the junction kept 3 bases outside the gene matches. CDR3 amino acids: CASSYGGTGEAFF. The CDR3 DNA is TGTGCCAGCAGTTACGGTGGGACAGGGGAAGCTTTCTTT.

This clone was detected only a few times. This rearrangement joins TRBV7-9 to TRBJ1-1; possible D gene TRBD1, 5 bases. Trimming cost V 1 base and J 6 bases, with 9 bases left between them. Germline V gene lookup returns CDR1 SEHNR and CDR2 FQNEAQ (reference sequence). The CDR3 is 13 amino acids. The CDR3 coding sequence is TGTGCCAGCAGCTTAGTTCGGGACTCTGAAGCTTTCTTT. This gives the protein CASSLVRDSEAFF.

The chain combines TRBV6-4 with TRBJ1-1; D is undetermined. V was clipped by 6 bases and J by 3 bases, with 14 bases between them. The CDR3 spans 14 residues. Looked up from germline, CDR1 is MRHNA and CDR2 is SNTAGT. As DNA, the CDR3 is TGTGCCAGCAGAACCTGGGGTGGAGACACTGAAGCTTTCTTT. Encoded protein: CASRTWGGDTEAFF.

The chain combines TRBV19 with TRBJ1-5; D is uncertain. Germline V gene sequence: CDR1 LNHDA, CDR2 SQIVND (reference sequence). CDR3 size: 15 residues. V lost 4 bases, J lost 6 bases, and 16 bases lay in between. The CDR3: CASSSGSRAFQPQHF. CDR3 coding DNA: TGTGCCAGTAGTAGCGGGTCGAGGGCCTTTCAGCCCCAGCATTTT. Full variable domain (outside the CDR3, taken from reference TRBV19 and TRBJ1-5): DGGITQSPKYLFRKEGQNVTLSCEQNLNHDAMYWYRQDPGQGLRLIYYSQIVNDFQKGDIAEGYSVSREKKESFPLTVTSAQKNPTAFYLCASSSGSRAFQPQHFGDGTRLSIL.

The CDR3 nucleotides are TGTGCCAGCAGCTTAGTAAGGGCTTATGGCTACACCTTC. This translates into CASSLVRAYGYTF. The genes are TRBV7-2 and TRBJ1-2; D gene uncertain. The CDR3 totals 13 residues. Germline V gene sequence: CDR1 SGHTA, CDR2 FQGNSA. Trimming shortened V by 1 base and J by 5 bases, and 8 bases separated the two germline ends.

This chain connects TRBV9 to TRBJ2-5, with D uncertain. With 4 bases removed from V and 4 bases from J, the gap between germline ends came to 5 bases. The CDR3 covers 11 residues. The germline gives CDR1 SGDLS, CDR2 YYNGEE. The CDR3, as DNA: TGTGCCAGCAGCATCAGAGAGACCCAGTACTTC. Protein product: CASSIRETQYF.

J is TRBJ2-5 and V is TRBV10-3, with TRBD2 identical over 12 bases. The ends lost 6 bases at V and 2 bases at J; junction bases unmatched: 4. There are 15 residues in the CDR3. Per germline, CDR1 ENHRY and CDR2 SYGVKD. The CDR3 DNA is TGTGCCATCAGAAGACTAGCGGGAGAACAAGAGACCCAGTACTTC. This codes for CAIRRLAGEQETQYF.

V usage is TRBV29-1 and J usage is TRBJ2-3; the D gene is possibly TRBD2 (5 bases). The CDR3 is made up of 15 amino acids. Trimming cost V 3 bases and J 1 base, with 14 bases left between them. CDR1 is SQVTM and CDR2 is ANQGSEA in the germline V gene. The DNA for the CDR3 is TGCAGCGTTGACCTTAGGGAGATACGCACAGATACGCAGTATTTT. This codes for CSVDLREIRTDTQYF.

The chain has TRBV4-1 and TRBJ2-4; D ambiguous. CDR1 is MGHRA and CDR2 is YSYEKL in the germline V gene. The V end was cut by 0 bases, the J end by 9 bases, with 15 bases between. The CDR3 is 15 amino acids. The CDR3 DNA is TGCGCCAGCAGCCAAGAGCCCAAACCTTCAGGCATTCAGTACTTC. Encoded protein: CASSQEPKPSGIQYF.

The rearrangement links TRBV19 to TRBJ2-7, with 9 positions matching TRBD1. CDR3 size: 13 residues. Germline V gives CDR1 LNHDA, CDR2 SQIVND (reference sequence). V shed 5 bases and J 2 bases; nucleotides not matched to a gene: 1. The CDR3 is CASSDRGTYEQYF. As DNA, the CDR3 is TGTGCCAGTAGTGACAGGGGGACCTACGAGCAGTACTTC.

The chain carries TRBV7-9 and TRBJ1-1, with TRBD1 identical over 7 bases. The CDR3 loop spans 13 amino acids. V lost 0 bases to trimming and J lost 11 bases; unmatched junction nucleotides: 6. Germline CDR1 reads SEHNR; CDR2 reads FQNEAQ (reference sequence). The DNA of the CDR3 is TGTGCCAGCAGCTTAGCGGCGCAGGGGGAGGCTTTCTTT. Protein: CASSLAAQGEAFF.

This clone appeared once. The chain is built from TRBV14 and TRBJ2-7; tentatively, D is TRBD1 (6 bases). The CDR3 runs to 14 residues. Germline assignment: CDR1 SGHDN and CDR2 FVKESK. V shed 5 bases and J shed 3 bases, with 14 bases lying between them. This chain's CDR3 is CASSKTGHIYEQYF. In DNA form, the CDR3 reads TGTGCCAGCAGCAAAACGGGACACATCTACGAGCAGTACTTC. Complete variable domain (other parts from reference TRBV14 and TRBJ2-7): EAGVTQFPSHSVIEKGQTVTLRCDPISGHDNLYWYRRVMGKEIKFLLHFVKESKQDESGMPNNRFLAERTGGTYSTLKVQPAELEDSGVYFCASSKTGHIYEQYFGPGTRLTVT.

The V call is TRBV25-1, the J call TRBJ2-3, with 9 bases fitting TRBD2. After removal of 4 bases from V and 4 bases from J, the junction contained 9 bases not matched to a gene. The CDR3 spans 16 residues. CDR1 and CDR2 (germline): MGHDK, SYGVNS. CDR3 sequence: CASSALAGRGSDTQYF. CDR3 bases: TGTGCCAGCAGTGCTCTAGCGGGGAGGGGATCAGATACGCAGTATTTT.

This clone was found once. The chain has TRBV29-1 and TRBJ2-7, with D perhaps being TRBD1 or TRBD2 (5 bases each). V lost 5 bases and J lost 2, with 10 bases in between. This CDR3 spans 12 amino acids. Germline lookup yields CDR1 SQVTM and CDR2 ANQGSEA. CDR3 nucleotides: TGCAGCGTTAGGGGAGTTACCTACGAGCAGTACTTC. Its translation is CSVRGVTYEQYF.

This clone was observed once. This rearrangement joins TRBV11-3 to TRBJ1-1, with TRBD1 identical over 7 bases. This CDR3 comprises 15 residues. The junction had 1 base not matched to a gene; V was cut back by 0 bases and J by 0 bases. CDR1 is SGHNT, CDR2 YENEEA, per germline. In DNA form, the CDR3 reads TGTGCCAGCAGCTTAGACGGACAGGTGAACACTGAAGCTTTCTTT. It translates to CASSLDGQVNTEAFF.

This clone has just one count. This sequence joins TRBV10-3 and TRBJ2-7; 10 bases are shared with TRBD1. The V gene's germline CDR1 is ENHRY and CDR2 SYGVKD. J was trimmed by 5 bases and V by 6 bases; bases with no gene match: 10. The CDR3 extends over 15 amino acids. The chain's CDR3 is CAISRDRGEVDEQYF. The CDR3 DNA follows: TGTGCCATCAGCCGGGACAGGGGAGAGGTGGACGAGCAGTACTTC.